A single sample gave rise to the 28 T cell receptor beta chains below, sequenced in a study of cytomegalovirus exposure and HLA in healthy donors listed by TCRdb under 2017. The method behind the library was the immunoSEQ multiplex PCR assay. For the multiplex PCR, a mixture combining 60 forward primers for TCR Vbeta segments and 13 reverse primers for TCR Jbeta segments was used. In its TCRdb copy, this immuneACCESS table keeps in-frame sequences only and misses some clones. Where compared with another copy, unresolved V genes explain less than half of these, and the others have no known cause. The sample has over 90,000 clones on record, roughly three fifths of them singletons. The ten largest clones capture roughly 3% of the sample. Specimen: PBMCs. The receptors were gathered from a man aged 60 to 75 in good health and CMV-seronegative.

The chain uses TRBV5-4 and TRBJ2-7, with D possibly being TRBD1 (5 bases). This CDR3 is 13 amino acids long. The V end was cut by 7 bases, the J end by 4 bases, with 15 bases between. CDR1 SGHNT and CDR2 YYREEE come from the germline V gene (reference sequence). The CDR3 loop is CASAHRSGYEQYF. Written as DNA, the CDR3 is TGTGCCAGCGCCCACAGGTCCGGTTACGAGCAGTACTTC.

V is TRBV28 and J is TRBJ1-2; 9 bases are shared with TRBD1. Trimming cost V 4 bases and J 4 bases; bases outside gene matches: 10. The CDR3 is 16 amino acids. CDR1 is MDHEN and CDR2 is SYDVKM in the germline V gene. CDR3 sequence (DNA): TGTGCCAGCAGTTCTGACAGGGGGATCAGAAGCTATGGCTACACCTTC. This gives the protein CASSSDRGIRSYGYTF.

The V and J genes are TRBV11-2 and TRBJ1-2, with 7 bases identical to TRBD1. With V trimmed by 4 bases and J by 4 bases, 6 bases remained unmatched. The length of the CDR3 is 14 residues. CDR1 is SGHAT, CDR2 FQNNGV, per germline. Written as DNA, the CDR3 is TGTGCCAGCAGCTCCTCGGGACAGCCCTATGGCTACACCTTC. Protein: CASSSSGQPYGYTF.

The chain joins TRBV6-6 to TRBJ2-1, with D possibly being TRBD2 (5 bases). Trimming took 5 bases from V and 5 from J, leaving 19 bases between them. CDR1 and CDR2 (germline): MNHNY, SVGAGI (reference sequence). This CDR3 spans 16 amino acids. CDR3 DNA sequence: TGTGCCAGCAGTGGCCTTAACGGGGAGCCCAACAATGAGCAGTTCTTC. Encoded protein: CASSGLNGEPNNEQFF.

V usage is TRBV5-1 and J usage is TRBJ2-7; D gene unclear. Germline CDR1 reads SGHRS; CDR2 reads YFSETQ. Trimming stripped 4 bases from V and 5 bases from J, with 7 bases between. This CDR3 is 11 amino acids long. The CDR3 region is CASSVGDEQYF. CDR3 nucleotide sequence: TGCGCCAGCAGCGTCGGAGACGAGCAGTACTTC.

This clone has a handful of counts. V usage is TRBV7-3 and J usage is TRBJ2-1; the match to TRBD2 covers 8 bases. CDR1 is SGHTA and CDR2 is FQGTGA in the germline V gene. The V segment lost 6 bases and the J segment 2 bases; nucleotides outside the gene matches: 6. The CDR3 has 15 amino acids. CDR3 loop: CASSFTSGPYNEQFF. CDR3 DNA sequence: TGTGCCAGCAGTTTTACTAGCGGACCCTACAATGAGCAGTTCTTC.

This clone appeared a single time. The J gene is TRBJ1-5, the V gene TRBV6-6; 8 nucleotides align to TRBD1. The CDR3 runs 16 residues. Germline V gives CDR1 MNHNY, CDR2 SVGAGI (reference sequence). The junction had 5 bases not matched to a gene; V was cut back by 2 bases and J by 2 bases. Here the CDR3 DNA reads TGTGCCAGCAGTTACGGACAGGGCCGGGGCAATCAGCCCCAGCATTTT. Amino acids: CASSYGQGRGNQPQHF.

This chain joins TRBV6-5 and TRBJ2-2; the D gene is possibly TRBD2 (7 bases). Trimming took 7 bases from V and 2 from J, leaving 14 bases between them. CDR3 length: 15 residues. CDR1 and CDR2 from the germline V gene are MNHEY and SVGAGI. CDR3 coding DNA: TGTGCCAGCACCCAGCGGGGACACAACACCGGGGAGCTGTTTTTT. This codes for CASTQRGHNTGELFF.

J is TRBJ1-2 and V is TRBV29-1, with D maybe TRBD1 (6 bases). V shed 1 base and J shed 8 bases, with 20 bases lying between them. The CDR3 loop spans 15 amino acids. The germline V gene encodes CDR1 SQVTM and CDR2 ANQGSEA. The CDR3 DNA follows: TGCAGCGTTGAAGGTTTGACAGGCCGTGGCGGGGGCTACACCTTC. Translation gives CSVEGLTGRGGGYTF.

The J gene is TRBJ2-7, the V gene TRBV11-2; possible D gene TRBD1, 5 bases. V lost 2 bases, J lost 0 bases, and 8 bases lay in between. The CDR3 is made up of 14 amino acids. The V gene's germline CDR1 is SGHAT and CDR2 FQNNGV. The CDR3 coding sequence is TGTGCCAGCAGCTTAAGACAGACCTCCTACGAGCAGTACTTC. This sequence encodes CASSLRQTSYEQYF.

This chain uses TRBV27 with TRBJ2-1; a possible D gene is TRBD2 (6 bases). The CDR3 is 13 amino acids. The germline V and J ends were trimmed by 3 bases and 12 bases, with 15 bases remaining between them. Germline V gene data show CDR1 as MNHEY and CDR2 as SMNVEV (reference sequence). The CDR3 here is CASSFGGAGRQFF. The CDR3 DNA reads as TGTGCCAGCAGTTTTGGAGGTGCCGGGAGGCAGTTCTTC.

The V call is TRBV6-1, the J call TRBJ2-2; D is possibly TRBD2 (7 bases). The germline V gene encodes CDR1 MNHNS and CDR2 SASEGT. The CDR3 sequence is 14 residues long. Trimming stripped 7 bases from V and 5 bases from J, with 14 bases between. CDR3 nucleotides: TGTGCCAGCATAGGGGGGGTATGGACCGGGGAGCTGTTTTTT. It is translated as CASIGGVWTGELFF.

The chain uses TRBV9 and TRBJ2-1; D is undetermined. Trimming cost V 0 bases and J 6 bases, with 7 bases left between them. This CDR3 contains 13 residues. Germline V CDR1 and CDR2: SGDLS, YYNGEE. DNA for the CDR3: TGTGCCAGCAGCGTAGCTAGGTCCAATGAGCAGTTCTTC. Translating it yields CASSVARSNEQFF.

This chain uses TRBV29-1 with TRBJ1-4; D is ambiguous. Trimming pared 6 bases from V and 6 bases from J, leaving 5 bases between. CDR3 length equals 10 residues. Germline assignment: CDR1 SQVTM and CDR2 ANQGSEA. CDR3 nucleotide sequence: TGCAGCGTACTCCATGAAAAACTGTTTTTT. Encoded protein: CSVLHEKLFF. The complete variable domain, with remaining parts taken from reference TRBV29-1 and TRBJ1-4, reads SAVISQKPSRDICQRGTSLTIQCQVDSQVTMMFWYRQQPGQSLTLIATANQGSEATYESGFVIDKFPISRPNLTFSTLTVSNMSPEDSSIYLCSVLHEKLFFGSGTQLSVL.

This chain links TRBV5-4 with TRBJ2-4; 8 bases are a match to TRBD1. There are 16 residues in the CDR3. V shed 4 bases and J 2 bases; nucleotides not matched to a gene: 8. Germline lookup yields CDR1 SGHNT and CDR2 YYREEE (reference sequence). CDR3 sequence: CASSDDRGRSKNIQYF. For the CDR3, the DNA is TGTGCCAGCAGCGATGACAGGGGAAGGTCCAAAAACATTCAGTACTTC. Full variable domain (outside the CDR3, taken from reference TRBV5-4 and TRBJ2-4): ETGVTQSPTHLIKTRGQQVTLRCSSQSGHNTVSWYQQALGQGPQFIFQYYREEENGRGNFPPRFSGLQFPNYSSELNVNALELDDSALYLCASSDDRGRSKNIQYFGAGTRLSVL.

The chain couples TRBV13 to TRBJ2-7; D is possibly TRBD2 (5 bases). Between the trimmed V and J ends, which lost 0 bases and 5 bases, there was a span of 23 bases. The CDR3 is 18 amino acids. The V gene's germline CDR1 is PRHDT and CDR2 FYEKMQ (reference sequence). CDR3 in amino acids: CASSLGVRLATSFDEQYF. The CDR3 bases are TGTGCCAGCAGCTTAGGTGTGCGGCTAGCAACATCGTTTGACGAGCAGTACTTC.

In its sample, this clone was seen once. This chain joins TRBV6-5 and TRBJ1-1; 8 bases fit TRBD1. Trimming took 2 bases from V and 3 from J; bases not matched to a gene: 8. Germline assignment: CDR1 MNHEY and CDR2 SVGAGI. CDR3 length equals 16 residues. The CDR3 DNA follows: TGTGCCAGCAGTTACCCACTGGGACAGGCCGACACTGAAGCTTTCTTT. Translated, it gives CASSYPLGQADTEAFF.

CDR3 coding DNA: TGTGCCAGCAGCTTCTTCGGGGACAGGGGGGACTACACCTTC. Translation: CASSFFGDRGDYTF. This chain links TRBV7-2 with TRBJ1-2; 11 positions match TRBD1. The CDR3 consists of 14 residues. V shed 3 bases and J 10 bases; nucleotides not matched to a gene: 7. The V gene's germline CDR1 is SGHTA and CDR2 FQGNSA.

The V and J genes are TRBV11-1 and TRBJ1-1, with TRBD1 matching over 9 bases. The V gene end was trimmed by 4 bases and the J gene end by 4 bases; junction bases not matched to a gene: 10. Germline CDR1 SGHAT, CDR2 FQDESV (reference sequence). This CDR3 contains 16 residues. CDR3: CASSSRDRDLGTEAFF. DNA for the CDR3: TGTGCCAGCAGCTCCCGGGACAGGGATCTTGGCACTGAAGCTTTCTTT.

The chain employs TRBV6-1 and TRBJ1-1; 7 bases are shared with TRBD1. The V and J ends lost 6 bases and 4 bases, in that order; junction bases with no gene match: 8. CDR3 length: 14 residues. Germline V gene sequence: CDR1 MNHNS, CDR2 SASEGT. The CDR3 loop is CASRKGAGGTEAFF. The CDR3 nucleotides are TGTGCCAGCAGGAAGGGGGCTGGCGGCACTGAAGCTTTCTTT.

The chain couples TRBV5-1 to TRBJ2-7; D is unclear. This CDR3 has 14 amino acids. Germline V CDR1 and CDR2: SGHRS, YFSETQ. V lost 2 bases to trimming and J lost 2 bases, with 11 bases between them. This CDR3 reads CASSFSQAPYEQYF. For the CDR3, the DNA is TGCGCCAGCAGCTTCTCCCAGGCACCCTACGAGCAGTACTTC.

This clone has only a few counts. J is TRBJ2-7 and V is TRBV19; 9 bases match TRBD1. J gave up 3 bases and V 6 bases, and 9 bases lay outside the gene matches. The germline V gene has CDR1 LNHDA and CDR2 SQIVND (reference sequence). The CDR3 contains 15 residues. CDR3 coding DNA: TGTGCCAGTAGCGGCGGGACAGGGTGGCACTACGAGCAGTACTTC. It codes for CASSGGTGWHYEQYF.

The V gene is TRBV9, the J gene TRBJ2-3; 9 nucleotides line up with TRBD1. The V gene end was trimmed by 0 bases and the J gene end by 5 bases; junction bases not matched to a gene: 7. CDR1 and CDR2 from the germline V gene are SGDLS and YYNGEE. The length of the CDR3 is 16 residues. The CDR3 DNA follows: TGTGCCAGCAGCGTAGGAGGGACAGGGTGGGGAGATACGCAGTATTTT. Translating it yields CASSVGGTGWGDTQYF.

This clone was counted only a few times. The chain carries TRBV1 and TRBJ2-3; TRBD1 is the table's D call and was not checked against the DNA. TRBV1 is shown as a pseudogene. The CDR3 is made up of 15 amino acids. The DNA of the CDR3 is TGCACCAGCAGTCTTACAGGGGGGGGCACAGATACGCAGTATTTT. Encoded protein: CTSSLTGGGTDTQYF.

CDR3 sequence (DNA): TGTGCCAGCATAAGGGGCTTAGACTATGGCTACACCTTC. Translated: CASIRGLDYGYTF. V gene TRBV28 combines with J gene TRBJ1-2; a possible D gene is TRBD1 (5 bases). The length of the CDR3 is 13 residues. CDR1 and CDR2 (germline): MDHEN, SYDVKM. Trimming took off 7 bases at V and 3 bases at J, with 12 bases between the two ends.

The gene calls are TRBV28 and TRBJ2-3, with 8 bases aligning to TRBD1. Per the germline V gene, CDR1 is MDHEN and CDR2 is SYDVKM. This CDR3 has 12 residues. V lost 8 bases to trimming and J lost 8 bases; unmatched junction nucleotides: 6. Here the CDR3 DNA reads TGTGCCAGCTCGGGACAGGTTGGTACGCAGTATTTT. Translation gives CASSGQVGTQYF. The full variable domain, in which reference TRBV28 and TRBJ2-3 provide the parts outside the CDR3, is DVKVTQSSRYLVKRTGEKVFLECVQDMDHENMFWYRQDPGLGLRLIYFSYDVKMKEKGDIPEGYSVSREKKERFSLILESASTNQTSMYLCASSGQVGTQYFGPGTRLTVL.

The CDR3 protein is CASSELVRKLFF. The CDR3 DNA follows: TGTGCCAGCAGTGAATTAGTTCGAAAACTGTTTTTT. The chain uses TRBV2 and TRBJ1-4; D ambiguous. Trimming took 2 bases from V and 10 from J, leaving 8 bases between them. The CDR3 consists of 12 residues. The germline gives CDR1 SNHLY, CDR2 FYNNEI.

There are many counts of this clone. V is TRBV11-3 and J is TRBJ1-1, with TRBD1 matching over 7 bases. Germline CDR1 SGHNT, CDR2 YENEEA. This CDR3 comprises 15 residues. The V gene end was trimmed by 5 bases and the J gene end by 4 bases; junction bases not matched to a gene: 10. The CDR3 here is CASSEGTAHGTEAFF. CDR3 bases: TGTGCCAGCAGCGAAGGGACAGCTCATGGCACTGAAGCTTTCTTT.